These 24 T cell receptor beta chains share one sample of origin, sequenced in a study of shared clonotypes between healthy human individuals. Sequencing used immunoSEQ multiplex PCR; TCRdb keeps in-frame clones, though not all of them. The data contain under 2.5 million clones, approximately 90% of them singletons. Sample: naive CD4+ T cells from PBMCs. Described subset: CD45RA+ positively selected. These receptor sequences come from a man aged 18 to 29 in good health. Some clones in this sample may be carry-over from other donors' samples.

Notes on this clone: Other DNA variants within this sample encode the same CDR3. CDR3 bases: TGCAGCGTTGAACACAGGCAAGAGACCCAGTACTTC. This gives the protein CSVEHRQETQYF. This chain uses TRBV29-1 with TRBJ2-5; TRBD1 is a possible D gene (5 bases). The CDR3 runs to 12 residues. V was clipped by 2 bases and J by 2 bases, with 6 bases between them. Germline CDR1 reads SQVTM; CDR2 reads ANQGSEA.

V and J are TRBV28 and TRBJ1-1; D remains ambiguous. Trimming cost V 3 bases and J 1 base, with 6 bases left between them. Per germline, CDR1 MDHEN and CDR2 SYDVKM. This CDR3 comprises 13 residues. DNA for the CDR3: TGTGCCAGCAGTTTCTGGGAGAACACTGAAGCTTTCTTT. It encodes CASSFWENTEAFF.

V usage is TRBV19 and J usage is TRBJ2-1, with D perhaps matching TRBD2 (7 bases). The V end lost 3 bases, the J end lost 8 bases, and 14 bases lay between the germline ends. The CDR3 length is 14 residues. Germline V gene lookup returns CDR1 LNHDA and CDR2 SQIVND (reference sequence). CDR3: CASSISQGGDEQFF. The CDR3, as DNA: TGTGCCAGTAGTATTTCACAGGGAGGGGATGAGCAGTTCTTC.

The chain couples TRBV11-3 to TRBJ2-3; the match to TRBD2 covers 8 bases. V was pared by 0 bases and J by 10 bases, with 0 bases of the junction left unmatched. Germline-derived CDR1 and CDR2 are SGHNT and YENEEA. The CDR3 has 12 amino acids. CDR3 residues: CASSLDSGAQYF. The DNA for the CDR3 is TGTGCCAGCAGCTTAGATAGCGGGGCGCAGTATTTT.

This rearrangement joins TRBV11-2 to TRBJ2-3, with 13 bases aligning to TRBD2. The V segment lost 6 bases and the J segment 3 bases; nucleotides outside the gene matches: 6. CDR1 SGHAT and CDR2 FQNNGV come from the germline V gene. The CDR3 sequence is 16 residues long. CDR3 sequence (DNA): TGTGCCAGCAGGACGACTAGCGGGAGGCGGACAGATACGCAGTATTTT. Translated: CASRTTSGRRTDTQYF.

The chain carries TRBV5-1 and TRBJ1-1; D possibly corresponds to TRBD1 (6 bases). Germline V gene data show CDR1 as SGHRS and CDR2 as YFSETQ. The CDR3 length is 16 residues. Trimming removed 4 bases from V and 0 bases from J, with 16 bases in between. The CDR3 reads CASSPPERGMNTEAFF. CDR3 sequence (DNA): TGCGCCAGCAGCCCCCCCGAGAGGGGGATGAACACTGAAGCTTTCTTT.

The CDR3 DNA reads as TGTGCCAGCAGCCGGGGACGTTTTCCTGATACGCAGTATTTT. Translation gives CASSRGRFPDTQYF. This sequence joins TRBV27 and TRBJ2-3, with D perhaps being TRBD1 or TRBD2 (5 bases each). The CDR3 consists of 14 residues. V was trimmed by 6 bases and J by 6 bases, leaving 16 bases between them. In germline, CDR1 is MNHEY, CDR2 SMNVEV (reference sequence).

The chain combines TRBV5-1 with TRBJ2-6; possibly TRBD2 for D (5 bases). With 5 bases removed from V and 4 bases from J, the gap between germline ends came to 16 bases. This CDR3 is built from 16 residues. CDR1 is SGHRS, CDR2 YFSETQ, per germline. The CDR3 here is CASSSEGIRGANVLTF. The CDR3 DNA reads TGCGCCAGCAGTTCCGAGGGAATAAGGGGGGCCAACGTCCTGACTTTC.

The chain links TRBV28 to TRBJ2-5, with a weak D call TRBD1 (6 bases). Germline V gene sequence: CDR1 MDHEN, CDR2 SYDVKM. Trimming took 7 bases from V and 5 from J, leaving 20 bases between them. This CDR3 has 15 amino acids. The CDR3 here is CASMSRTSQGETQYF. CDR3 DNA sequence: TGTGCCAGCATGAGCCGGACATCCCAGGGGGAGACCCAGTACTTC.

The chain combines TRBV7-2 with TRBJ1-5; D perhaps matches TRBD1 (5 bases). CDR1 and CDR2 from the germline V gene are SGHTA and FQGNSA. The CDR3 consists of 14 residues. Trimming shortened V by 5 bases and J by 4 bases, and 12 bases separated the two germline ends. CDR3 region: CASSPTRGNQPQHF. In nucleotides, the CDR3 is TGTGCCAGCAGCCCAACCCGGGGGAATCAGCCCCAGCATTTT.

This clone came up once. V and J are TRBV19 and TRBJ1-2, with D perhaps TRBD1 (5 bases). CDR1 LNHDA and CDR2 SQIVND come from the germline V gene (reference sequence). CDR3 length: 16 amino acids. V was pared by 3 bases and J by 0 bases, with 14 bases between. The CDR3 loop is CASSIGPGRSNYGYTF. CDR3 DNA sequence: TGTGCCAGTAGTATCGGGCCAGGGCGATCTAACTATGGCTACACCTTC. The full variable domain, in which reference TRBV19 and TRBJ1-2 provide the parts outside the CDR3, is DGGITQSPKYLFRKEGQNVTLSCEQNLNHDAMYWYRQDPGQGLRLIYYSQIVNDFQKGDIAEGYSVSREKKESFPLTVTSAQKNPTAFYLCASSIGPGRSNYGYTFGSGTRLTVV.

This clone has only one observation. The chain has TRBV5-5 and TRBJ2-2; D is perhaps TRBD1 (5 bases). The CDR3 loop spans 13 amino acids. V lost 1 base to trimming and J lost 10 bases, with 11 bases between them. The germline V gene encodes CDR1 SGHKS and CDR2 YYEKEE (reference sequence). The CDR3 DNA sequence: TGTGCCAGCAGCTTGACAGGTCTGGTGGAGCTGTTTTTT. It translates to CASSLTGLVELFF. The full variable domain, completed using reference TRBV5-5 and TRBJ2-2, is DAGVTQSPTHLIKTRGQQVTLRCSPISGHKSVSWYQQVLGQGPQFIFQYYEKEERGRGNFPDRFSARQFPNYSSELNVNALLLGDSALYLCASSLTGLVELFFGEGSRLTVL.

The chain has TRBV5-5 and TRBJ1-1, with 9 positions matching TRBD1. Germline CDR1 and CDR2: SGHKS and YYEKEE (reference sequence). The ends lost 4 bases at V and 3 bases at J; junction bases unmatched: 7. This CDR3 has 15 residues. CDR3 residues: CASSHIQGADTEAFF. The CDR3 DNA is TGTGCCAGCAGCCATATACAGGGGGCGGACACTGAAGCTTTCTTT.

Written as DNA, the CDR3 is TGTGCCAGCAGCTTCCGACAGGTCCCACACAATGAGCAGTTCTTC. Its protein product is CASSFRQVPHNEQFF. V gene TRBV5-8 combines with J gene TRBJ2-1; maybe TRBD1 (6 bases). Trimming shortened V by 2 bases and J by 5 bases, and 14 bases separated the two germline ends. Germline CDR1 SGHTS, CDR2 YDEGEE. The CDR3 sequence is 15 residues long.

The chain employs TRBV28 and TRBJ2-1; 8 positions match TRBD1. This CDR3 is built from 15 residues. Germline V gene sequence: CDR1 MDHEN, CDR2 SYDVKM. The J segment lost 6 bases and the V segment lost 3 bases, leaving 7 bases of the junction unmatched. CDR3 sequence reads: CASSFTGGRGNEQFF. The CDR3, as DNA: TGTGCCAGCAGTTTTACAGGGGGGAGAGGCAATGAGCAGTTCTTC.

This sequence joins TRBV6-1 and TRBJ1-1; D uncertain. CDR1 is MNHNS and CDR2 is SASEGT in the germline V gene. The length of the CDR3 is 14 residues. Trimming removed 4 bases at V and 1 base at J, with 10 bases between. The CDR3 DNA reads TGTGCCAGCAGTGCGGGATTAGGGAACACTGAAGCTTTCTTT. Translated, it gives CASSAGLGNTEAFF.

This chain connects TRBV7-9 to TRBJ1-1, with D possibly matching TRBD1 (6 bases). This CDR3 is built from 16 residues. V was shortened by 0 bases and J by 3 bases, with 14 bases between the two germline ends. Germline lookup yields CDR1 SEHNR and CDR2 FQNEAQ (reference sequence). The CDR3 protein is CASSLARGAADTEAFF. Written as DNA, the CDR3 is TGTGCCAGCAGCTTAGCCAGGGGCGCAGCTGACACTGAAGCTTTCTTT.

V is TRBV28 and J is TRBJ2-7, with 7 nucleotides matching TRBD2. CDR3 length: 15 amino acids. CDR1 is MDHEN and CDR2 is SYDVKM in the germline V gene. The V segment lost 3 bases and the J segment 7 bases; nucleotides outside the gene matches: 12. The CDR3 sequence: CASSLGGPFSLEQYF. The CDR3 bases are TGTGCCAGCAGTTTGGGAGGGCCCTTCTCCTTGGAGCAGTACTTC. The whole variable domain, remainder taken from reference TRBV28 and TRBJ2-7, is DVKVTQSSRYLVKRTGEKVFLECVQDMDHENMFWYRQDPGLGLRLIYFSYDVKMKEKGDIPEGYSVSREKKERFSLILESASTNQTSMYLCASSLGGPFSLEQYFGPGTRLTVT.

On this clone: Other DNA sequences in this sample translate to the same CDR3. This chain joins TRBV18 and TRBJ2-7; 11 nucleotides align to TRBD2. The CDR3 loop spans 13 amino acids. The V and J ends lost 6 bases and 3 bases, in that order; junction bases with no gene match: 1. Germline CDR1 KGHSH, CDR2 LQKENI. The CDR3 nucleotides are TGTGCCAGCTCTACTAGCGGGAGCTACGAGCAGTACTTC. This gives the protein CASSTSGSYEQYF.

Of note for this clone: The junction shows a germline mismatch at one end, possibly a read error. V is TRBV30 and J is TRBJ2-1, with 10 bases identical to TRBD1. Germline V gene lookup returns CDR1 GTSNPN and CDR2 SVGIG (reference sequence). The CDR3 has 12 residues. CDR3 nucleotides: TGTGCCTGGAGTCTGACATCCGGGACAGGGGTCTTC. Its protein is CAWSLTSGTGVF.

The chain has TRBV27 and TRBJ2-1, with 14 nucleotides matching TRBD2. V lost 4 bases to trimming and J lost 7 bases; unmatched junction nucleotides: 12. The CDR3 has 18 residues. Germline V CDR1 and CDR2: MNHEY, SMNVEV (reference sequence). The CDR3 protein is CASSSPGLAGVKFNEQFF. For the CDR3, the DNA is TGTGCCAGCAGTTCGCCGGGACTAGCGGGAGTAAAATTTAATGAGCAGTTCTTC.

The chain has TRBV28 and TRBJ1-2; no clear D. CDR1 MDHEN and CDR2 SYDVKM come from the germline V gene. The CDR3 covers 14 residues. Trimming cost V 2 bases and J 7 bases, with 14 bases left between them. CDR3 region: CASSLVGKVFGYTF. CDR3 DNA sequence: TGTGCCAGCAGTTTAGTGGGGAAGGTATTTGGCTACACCTTC.

V gene TRBV2 combines with J gene TRBJ2-1; 7 nucleotides agree with TRBD2. This CDR3 has 15 amino acids. J was trimmed by 9 bases and V by 3 bases; bases with no gene match: 11. Germline V gene data show CDR1 as SNHLY and CDR2 as FYNNEI. The CDR3 coding sequence is TGTGCCAGCAGTGACGGACGGGGGAGGGTGGGTGAGCAGTTCTTC. Protein: CASSDGRGRVGEQFF.

The chain employs TRBV5-4 and TRBJ2-3, with TRBD2 matching 13 bases. The germline gives CDR1 SGHNT, CDR2 YYREEE (reference sequence). Trimming cost V 5 bases and J 4 bases; bases outside gene matches: 10. CDR3 size: 17 residues. CDR3 residues: CASRAATSGGRSDTQYF. Written as DNA, the CDR3 is TGTGCCAGCAGGGCAGCGACTAGCGGGGGGAGATCAGATACGCAGTATTTT.